This entry lists 24 T cell receptor beta chains sequenced from one sample in a study of blood T cell repertoires in COVID-19. Using immunoSEQ multiplex PCR, the repertoire was profiled, and TCRdb retains in-frame clones only, with some absent. The table has some 220,000 clones, 82% seen once. Material for sequencing was peripheral blood. These receptors came from a woman between 65 and 79 years old with COVID-19, enrolled during active disease.

The chain joins TRBV28 to TRBJ1-2, with D possibly matching TRBD1 (5 bases). From germline, CDR1 is MDHEN and CDR2 SYDVKM. Trimming removed 6 bases at V and 4 bases at J, with 18 bases between. The CDR3 runs 15 residues. The CDR3: CASRLSGKVSYGYTF. For the CDR3, the DNA is TGTGCCAGCAGACTCTCAGGGAAGGTGAGCTATGGCTACACCTTC.

The chain uses TRBV5-1 and TRBJ1-4; no reliable D call. In germline, CDR1 is SGHRS, CDR2 YFSETQ. The CDR3 extends over 19 amino acids. V lost 4 bases and J lost 4, with 26 bases in between. CDR3 protein: CASSLIGSTSSGLNEKLFF. CDR3 DNA: TGCGCCAGCAGCCTTATTGGGTCCACGTCCAGTGGGCTTAATGAAAAACTGTTTTTT. The full variable domain, its missing parts supplied by reference TRBV5-1 and TRBJ1-4, is KAGVTQTPRYLIKTRGQQVTLSCSPISGHRSVSWYQQTPGQGLQFLFEYFSETQRNKGNFPGRFSGRQFSNSRSEMNVSTLELGDSALYLCASSLIGSTSSGLNEKLFFGSGTQLSVL.

The genes are TRBV7-6 and TRBJ1-6, with TRBD1 identical over 7 bases. Trimming cost V 3 bases and J 10 bases; bases outside gene matches: 3. Germline loops: CDR1 SGHVS, CDR2 FNYEAQ. The CDR3 spans 13 residues. CDR3 protein: CASSLQGESPLHF. The DNA of the CDR3 is TGTGCCAGCAGCTTGCAGGGGGAATCACCCCTCCACTTT.

The V and J genes are TRBV7-9 and TRBJ2-1, with 12 bases fitting TRBD2. This CDR3 contains 15 residues. Germline-derived CDR1 and CDR2 are SEHNR and FQNEAQ (reference sequence). Trimming removed 1 base from V and 9 bases from J; junction bases left unmatched: 4. CDR3: CASSLGLAGGGEQFF. Written as DNA, the CDR3 is TGTGCCAGCAGCTTAGGCCTAGCGGGAGGGGGTGAGCAGTTCTTC.

This clone was detected once. The chain links TRBV30 to TRBJ1-1; weak D call: TRBD1 (5 bases). The CDR3 spans 11 residues. Trimming removed 3 bases from V and 7 bases from J, with 9 bases in between. The germline CDR1 and CDR2 sequences are GTSNPN and SVGIG (reference sequence). The CDR3 loop reads CAWRGRGEAFF. CDR3 nucleotides: TGTGCCTGGAGGGGGAGGGGTGAAGCTTTCTTT.

The V call is TRBV6-5, the J call TRBJ2-3, with a weak D call TRBD1 (5 bases). The CDR3 extends over 14 amino acids. V dropped 8 bases and J dropped 4 bases, with 16 bases sitting between them. In germline, CDR1 is MNHEY, CDR2 SVGAGI. The CDR3 reads CASLDSGRADTQYF. The DNA of the CDR3 is TGTGCCAGCCTTGACAGTGGACGGGCAGATACGCAGTATTTT.

V usage is TRBV2 and J usage is TRBJ2-1, with a possible D match to TRBD1 (5 bases). The germline gives CDR1 SNHLY, CDR2 FYNNEI. The CDR3 sequence is 16 residues long. The V end lost 6 bases, the J end lost 0 bases, and 15 bases lay between the germline ends. In nucleotides, the CDR3 is TGTGCCAGCAGCCCTTTAGGGGCGGACTCCTACAATGAGCAGTTCTTC. This sequence encodes CASSPLGADSYNEQFF.

This clone has more than one count but fewer than ten. The sample has other DNA sequences that encode this CDR3 too. The genes are TRBV20-1 and TRBJ1-1; no clear D gene. CDR3 length equals 11 residues. V shed 3 bases and J shed 4 bases, with 6 bases lying between them. The germline gives CDR1 DFQATT, CDR2 SNEGSKA (reference sequence). The CDR3: CSASGSTEAFF. Written as DNA, the CDR3 is TGCAGTGCTAGCGGGAGCACTGAAGCTTTCTTT.

This clone was found a few times. The chain is built from TRBV28 and TRBJ1-1, with 7 bases aligning to TRBD1. The CDR3 is 13 residues long. Germline V lookup: CDR1 MDHEN, CDR2 SYDVKM. Trimming cost V 6 bases and J 5 bases; bases outside gene matches: 6. The CDR3 protein is CASRKTGKTEAFF. CDR3 DNA: TGTGCCAGCAGAAAGACAGGGAAGACTGAAGCTTTCTTT.

A word on this clone: Other nucleotide sequences in the sample specify the same CDR3. V and J are TRBV4-3 and TRBJ1-5; possible D gene TRBD1, 5 bases. The CDR3 contains 13 residues. V was shortened by 1 base and J by 4 bases, with 5 bases between the two germline ends. Germline assignment: CDR1 LGHNA and CDR2 YSLEER. The CDR3 DNA reads TGCGCCAGCAGCCAAGGACAGAATCAGCCCCAGCATTTT. Its protein product is CASSQGQNQPQHF.

The chain links TRBV28 to TRBJ1-6, with D maybe TRBD1 (5 bases). Germline V gene data show CDR1 as MDHEN and CDR2 as SYDVKM. The CDR3 is 13 residues long. Trimming shortened V by 8 bases and J by 10 bases, and 15 bases separated the two germline ends. CDR3 loop: CASLPGFSSPLHF. CDR3 nucleotides: TGTGCCAGCTTACCAGGGTTTAGCTCACCCCTCCACTTT.

J is TRBJ1-3 and V is TRBV27; D gene unclear. Germline V gene lookup returns CDR1 MNHEY and CDR2 SMNVEV (reference sequence). The CDR3 contains 15 residues. V lost 7 bases and J 2 bases, leaving 15 bases between the germline ends. For the CDR3, the DNA is TGTGCCAGCAACCCTCCCCGGGGAGCTGGAAACACCATATATTTT. Translation: CASNPPRGAGNTIYF.

This sequence joins TRBV19 and TRBJ2-2, with D tentatively TRBD1 (6 bases). The CDR3 has 14 amino acids. Trimming took 6 bases from V and 6 from J, leaving 14 bases between them. CDR1 and CDR2 (germline): LNHDA, SQIVND (reference sequence). The CDR3 DNA sequence: TGTGCCAGTAGCAGGGGTTGGCGGGCCGGGGAGCTGTTTTTT. Encoded protein: CASSRGWRAGELFF.

CDR3 bases: TGTGCCAGCAGTTTAGTCGGACAGGGTACTTCCTACGAGCAGTACTTC. It encodes CASSLVGQGTSYEQYF. The J gene is TRBJ2-7, the V gene TRBV27, with TRBD1 matching over 8 bases. Germline lookup yields CDR1 MNHEY and CDR2 SMNVEV (reference sequence). The CDR3 covers 16 residues. The junction had 7 bases not matched to a gene; V was cut back by 2 bases and J by 1 base.

CDR3 loop: CASSLSGEGKKLFF. CDR3 sequence (DNA): TGTGCCAGCAGCTTATCGGGGGAGGGGAAAAAACTGTTTTTT. The chain uses TRBV7-2 and TRBJ1-4; possibly TRBD1 for D (5 bases). The CDR3 consists of 14 residues. Germline values: CDR1 SGHTA, CDR2 FQGNSA. The V gene lost 2 bases and the J gene lost 9 bases, with 13 bases spanning the gap.

The chain combines TRBV7-3 with TRBJ2-3; D is perhaps TRBD2 (6 bases). Germline values: CDR1 SGHTA, CDR2 FQGTGA. V lost 6 bases, J lost 2 bases, and 9 bases lay in between. The CDR3 runs to 13 residues. CDR3 nucleotides: TGTGCCAGCAGTTGGGACTTCACAGATACGCAGTATTTT. Translating gives CASSWDFTDTQYF. Full variable domain (remainder filled in from reference TRBV7-3 and TRBJ2-3): GAGVSQTPSNKVTEKGKYVELRCDPISGHTALYWYRQSLGQGPEFLIYFQGTGAADDSGLPNDRFFAVRPEGSVSTLKIQRTERGDSAVYLCASSWDFTDTQYFGPGTRLTVL.

V usage is TRBV27 and J usage is TRBJ2-7, with 13 positions matching TRBD2. The CDR3 has 17 amino acids. The germline CDR1 and CDR2 sequences are MNHEY and SMNVEV (reference sequence). The V and J ends lost 5 bases and 3 bases, in that order; junction bases with no gene match: 10. CDR3: CASSVTGTSGKGYEQYF. The CDR3 DNA is TGTGCCAGCAGTGTGACCGGGACTAGCGGGAAAGGCTACGAGCAGTACTTC.

In this sample, this clone turned up a few times. V and J are TRBV3-1 (or the pseudogene TRBV3-2) and TRBJ2-7; 9 bases agree with TRBD2. With 1 base clipped from V and 2 bases from J, the junction kept 3 bases outside the gene matches. Germline lookup yields CDR1 LGHDT and CDR2 YNNKEL (reference sequence). This CDR3 is built from 15 residues. DNA of the CDR3: TGTGCCAGCAGCCAAGGGGCTAGCGGGACCTACGAGCAGTACTTC. Amino acid sequence: CASSQGASGTYEQYF.

This chain uses TRBV3-1 (or the pseudogene TRBV3-2) with TRBJ2-7; unclear D gene. The ends were cut back, 3 bases at V and 2 bases at J, with 29 bases in the middle. The CDR3 runs 20 residues. Per germline, CDR1 LGHDT and CDR2 YNNKEL (reference sequence). CDR3 sequence: CASSHFLFLIQDTGTYEQYF. The DNA of the CDR3 is TGTGCCAGCAGCCATTTCCTGTTCCTAATCCAAGACACTGGAACCTACGAGCAGTACTTC.

This clone was observed a single time. V gene TRBV5-4 combines with J gene TRBJ2-5; possibly TRBD1 for D (5 bases). CDR1 is SGHNT and CDR2 is YYREEE in the germline V gene (reference sequence). V dropped 7 bases and J dropped 2 bases, with 18 bases sitting between them. CDR3 length: 15 residues. The CDR3 here is CASATRRQGQETQYF. The CDR3 region has the DNA TGTGCCAGCGCCACTCGGCGTCAGGGACAAGAGACCCAGTACTTC.

The chain links TRBV11-2 to TRBJ2-2, with a tentative D call TRBD1 (5 bases). The CDR3 has 16 amino acids. V shed 4 bases and J shed 6 bases, with 18 bases lying between them. The germline gives CDR1 SGHAT, CDR2 FQNNGV. The CDR3 sequence: CASSWGTRQVPGELFF. The DNA for the CDR3 is TGTGCCAGCAGCTGGGGCACTCGGCAGGTCCCCGGGGAGCTGTTTTTT.

The V gene is TRBV25-1, the J gene TRBJ1-2; 7 nucleotides match TRBD1. This CDR3 region has 16 residues. V shed 3 bases and J 2 bases; nucleotides not matched to a gene: 9. Germline V gene lookup returns CDR1 MGHDK and CDR2 SYGVNS. The CDR3 DNA follows: TGTGCCAGCAGTGAGACGTCGGGACAGAAGAACTATGGCTACACCTTC. Encoded protein: CASSETSGQKNYGYTF.

This sequence joins TRBV7-2 and TRBJ2-7; D may be TRBD1 (5 bases). The CDR3 is 15 residues long. Germline values: CDR1 SGHTA, CDR2 FQGNSA. The V gene lost 1 base and the J gene lost 2 bases, with 12 bases spanning the gap. CDR3 nucleotide sequence: TGTGCCAGCAGCTTAGGCAGGGTAGGCCCCTACGAGCAGTACTTC. Its translation: CASSLGRVGPYEQYF.

The rearrangement joins TRBV4-1 to TRBJ2-6; unclear D gene. The germline V gene has CDR1 MGHRA and CDR2 YSYEKL. V lost 0 bases and J 0 bases, leaving 9 bases between the germline ends. The CDR3 is 17 residues long. The CDR3, as DNA: TGCGCCAGCAGCCAAGATCTTGGCTTCTCTGGGGCCAACGTCCTGACTTTC. This encodes CASSQDLGFSGANVLTF.